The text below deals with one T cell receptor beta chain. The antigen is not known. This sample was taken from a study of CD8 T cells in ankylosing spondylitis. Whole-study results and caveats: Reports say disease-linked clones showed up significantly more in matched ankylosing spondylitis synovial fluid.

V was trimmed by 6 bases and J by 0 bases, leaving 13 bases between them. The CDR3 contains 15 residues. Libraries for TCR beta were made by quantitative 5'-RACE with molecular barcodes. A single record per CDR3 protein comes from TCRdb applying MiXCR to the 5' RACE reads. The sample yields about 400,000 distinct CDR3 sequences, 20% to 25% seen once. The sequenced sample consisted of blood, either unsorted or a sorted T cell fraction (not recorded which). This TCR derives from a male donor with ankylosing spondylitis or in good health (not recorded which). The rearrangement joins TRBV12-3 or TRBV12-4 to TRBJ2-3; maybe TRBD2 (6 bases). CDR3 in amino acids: CASRFGGWSTDTQYF. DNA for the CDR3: TGTGCCAGCAGGTTTGGGGGGTGGAGCACAGATACGCAGTATTTT.